These T cell receptor beta chains were read from a single sample in a study of somatic mutations in cytotoxic T cells in rheumatoid arthritis. The table came from immunoSEQ multiplex PCR; TCRdb's copy has only in-frame clones and leaves some out. The table lists roughly 7,800 clones, about 80% of them singletons. The specimen sequenced was CD8+ T cells sorted from blood. All receptors come from a woman in her forties or fifties in good health. Each CDR3 is given with its conserved first and last residue. The D gene is left open where the match is weak. Clone size is given for some rows only: seen once, a few or many times, or a class if the clone is expanded.

once,TRBJ1-1,.,TRBV29-1,TGCAGCGTTGAAGAAGTCTGGGCAGATCCCATGAACACTGAAGCTTTCTTT,CSVEEVWADPMNTEAFF
.,TRBJ1-1,.,TRBV28,TGTGCCAGCAGTTTAGATAGTCTTTTAATCAAAAACACTGAAGCTTTCTTT,CASSLDSLLIKNTEAFF
.,TRBJ1-5,.,TRBV27,TGTGCCAGCAGTTTTGGGGGCCAGCCCCAGCATTTT,CASSFGGQPQHF
few,TRBJ1-2,TRBD1,TRBV7-9,TGTGCCAGCAGCTCCGCGGGACAGAACTATGGCTACACCTTC,CASSSAGQNYGYTF
.,TRBJ1-1,TRBD1,TRBV18,TGTGCCAGCTCACCACGACAGGGGGCACATGTTACTGAAGCTTTCTTT,CASSPRQGAHVTEAFF
.,TRBJ1-1,.,TRBV2,TGTGCCAGCAGTGCGCGGCAGCCCACGAACACTGAAGCTTTCTTT,CASSARQPTNTEAFF
.,TRBJ2-1,TRBD2,TRBV27,TGTGCCAGCAGTACCACCGGGACTAGCGGCACTGAGCAGTTCTTC,CASSTTGTSGTEQFF
.,TRBJ1-1,.,TRBV13,TGTGCCAGCAGCTTATGGGGGGGGTCAGGGCCCACTGAAGCTTTCTTT,CASSLWGGSGPTEAFF
.,TRBJ1-1,TRBD1,TRBV19,TGTGCCAGTAGTTCAGCCACAGGGGTCACTGAAGCTTTCTTT,CASSSATGVTEAFF
.,TRBJ2-7,.,TRBV2,TGTGCCTCCTGGCGGGGTTACGAGCAGTACTTC,CASWRGYEQYF
.,TRBJ1-2,TRBD1,TRBV7-2,TGTGCCAGCAGCGCACCGGGACAGGGTAACTATGGCTACACCTTC,CASSAPGQGNYGYTF
.,TRBJ2-3,.,TRBV6-5,TGTGCCAGCAGTTTGGGCAGGGCCCCTAGCACAGATACGCAGTATTTT,CASSLGRAPSTDTQYF
.,TRBJ2-2,TRBD1,TRBV7-3,TGTGCCAGCAGCTTAGTGGGACAGGGGTACGGGGAGCTGTTTTTT,CASSLVGQGYGELFF
.,TRBJ2-1,.,TRBV27,TGTGCCAGCAGTTTATATGATGGAGGCAATGAGCAGTTCTTC,CASSLYDGGNEQFF
.,TRBJ2-7,TRBD1,TRBV11-2,TGTGCCAGCAGCCGCGCTACCTTCCGGGACAGCTCCTACGAGCAGTACTTC,CASSRATFRDSSYEQYF
.,TRBJ1-1,.,TRBV27,TGTGCCAGCAGTTGGGACACTAACACTGAAGCTTTCTTT,CASSWDTNTEAFF
once,TRBJ1-1,.,TRBV5-1,TGCGCCAGCAGCATGGGGCAGGGATTGAACACTGAAGCTTTCTTT,CASSMGQGLNTEAFF
.,TRBJ1-5,.,TRBV4-1,TGCGCCAGCAGCCAAGCGGACAGTAGCAATCAGCCCCAGCATTTT,CASSQADSSNQPQHF
.,TRBJ1-2,.,TRBV28,TGTGCCAGCAGCTTCTACCTCACCGGGGGGGGAGTGCCCTATGGCTACACCTTC,CASSFYLTGGGVPYGYTF
.,TRBJ1-1,.,TRBV7-9,TGTGCCAGCAGCCCTGTCCAGGGATGGAACACTGAAGCTTTCTTT,CASSPVQGWNTEAFF
.,TRBJ2-7,TRBD2,TRBV2,TGTGCCAGCAGTGAAATGGCGGGGGTAACCTACGAGCAGTACTTC,CASSEMAGVTYEQYF
.,TRBJ2-7,.,TRBV2,TGTGCCAGCAGTGAAGCCCTCGGGACTTCCTACGAGCAGTACTTC,CASSEALGTSYEQYF
.,TRBJ1-3,.,TRBV5-1,TGCGCCAGCAGCTTGGAGGACTACTCTGGAAACACCATATATTTT,CASSLEDYSGNTIYF
few,TRBJ1-2,TRBD1,TRBV6-5,TGTGCCAGCAGTTACTCGGACGACAGGGCTCGGAATGGCTACACCTTC,CASSYSDDRARNGYTF
.,TRBJ1-2,.,TRBV9,TGTGCCAGCAGCGTTTCATCGGGGGGAACCTATGGCTACACCTTC,CASSVSSGGTYGYTF
.,TRBJ1-1,.,TRBV19,TGTGCCAGTAACACCGTAAACACTGAAGCTTTCTTT,CASNTVNTEAFF
.,TRBJ2-2,TRBD1,TRBV7-2,TGTGCCAGCAGCTTCTCTCTGGGACAGGGGAACACCGGGGAGCTGTTTTTT,CASSFSLGQGNTGELFF
.,TRBJ1-1,.,TRBV7-8,TGTGCCAGCAGCTTAGAGCCGTTGAGGAACACTGAAGCTTTCTTT,CASSLEPLRNTEAFF
.,TRBJ2-7,.,TRBV27,TGTGCCAGCAGTTTACGGAGGCCCTACGAGCAGTACTTC,CASSLRRPYEQYF
.,TRBJ1-1,.,TRBV28,TGTGCCAGCAGTTTAGAGGTCCTCCCGAACACTGAAGCTTTCTTT,CASSLEVLPNTEAFF
medium-sized,TRBJ2-2,.,TRBV7-8,TGTGCCAGCAGCCCGCTCCCCGCTGGGGGCTCCGGGGAGCTGTTTTTT,CASSPLPAGGSGELFF
few,TRBJ2-1,TRBD1,TRBV4-1,TGCGCCAGCAGTCTAGACAGGGGCAATGAGCAGTTCTTC,CASSLDRGNEQFF
.,TRBJ2-1,TRBD1,TRBV19,TGTGCCAGTAGTTACAACAGGGGGCTCTACAATGAGCAGTTCTTC,CASSYNRGLYNEQFF
once,TRBJ1-1,.,TRBV5-5,TGTGCCAGCAGCTGGGGGGGGGAAACTGAAGCTTTCTTT,CASSWGGETEAFF
.,TRBJ1-6,.,TRBV7-9,TGTGCCAGCAGCGATAGAGGGATCCCTCTTCGTTCACCCCTCCACTTT,CASSDRGIPLRSPLHF
.,TRBJ1-2,.,TRBV5-3,TGTGCCGGACGTACAGGGCTTCGGTCCGGCTACACCTTC,CAGRTGLRSGYTF
.,TRBJ2-1,TRBD1,TRBV6-5,TGTGCCAGCAGCCGGGGAGCAGGGGGCTACAATGAGCAGTTCTTC,CASSRGAGGYNEQFF
medium-sized,TRBJ1-5,.,TRBV2,TGTGCCAGCAGTGTTGGCAGTTCGCATCAGCCCCAGCATTTT,CASSVGSSHQPQHF
.,TRBJ2-7,TRBD1,TRBV5-6,TGTGCCAGCAGCTTGAGGGACAGAAACTACGAGCAGTACTTC,CASSLRDRNYEQYF
.,TRBJ1-6,TRBD1,TRBV4-3,TGCGCCAGCAGCCAAGACGGGGACAGTTATAATTCACCCCTCCACTTT,CASSQDGDSYNSPLHF
.,TRBJ2-7,.,TRBV19,TGTGCCAGTAGTATCGCAGGGACAACCTACGAGCAGTACTTC,CASSIAGTTYEQYF
few,TRBJ1-5,TRBD1,TRBV27,TGTGCCAGCACCTCGGGGACAGGGGTTAATCAGCCCCAGCATTTT,CASTSGTGVNQPQHF
.,TRBJ2-5,.,TRBV7-6,TGTGCCAGCAGCCCAGCGCTACTATTCAAGACCCAGTACTTC,CASSPALLFKTQYF
.,TRBJ2-1,TRBD1,TRBV4-1,TGCGCCAGCAGCCAAAACGTAAGGGGACAGGGCTACAATGAGCAGTTCTTC,CASSQNVRGQGYNEQFF
.,TRBJ1-5,.,TRBV6-5,TGTGCCAGCAGTTACGACAGGATGGGGCAGCCCCAGCATTTT,CASSYDRMGQPQHF
.,TRBJ2-7,TRBD1,TRBV4-1,TGCGCCAGCAGCCAAGATCACAGGGGCGGCTACGAGCAGTACTTC,CASSQDHRGGYEQYF
few,TRBJ2-1,TRBD1,TRBV4-1,TGCGCCAGCAGCCAAGTAGGTAAGACAGGGCACGAGCAGTTCTTC,CASSQVGKTGHEQFF
.,TRBJ2-3,TRBD2,TRBV7-9,TGTGCCAGCAGCCCCCCCCCACTAGCGGGACGCACAGATACGCAGTATTTT,CASSPPPLAGRTDTQYF
.,TRBJ1-5,.,TRBV5-8,TGTGCCACCAAAGACAGGATTAATCAGCCCCAGCATTTT,CATKDRINQPQHF
.,TRBJ1-5,TRBD1,TRBV13,TGTGCCAGCAGCCCTGGACAGGGCAATCAGCCCCAGCATTTT,CASSPGQGNQPQHF
.,TRBJ2-7,.,TRBV2,TGTGCCAGCAGTGAAGCTCTGATCGCAGCGGGTGAGCAGTACTTC,CASSEALIAAGEQYF